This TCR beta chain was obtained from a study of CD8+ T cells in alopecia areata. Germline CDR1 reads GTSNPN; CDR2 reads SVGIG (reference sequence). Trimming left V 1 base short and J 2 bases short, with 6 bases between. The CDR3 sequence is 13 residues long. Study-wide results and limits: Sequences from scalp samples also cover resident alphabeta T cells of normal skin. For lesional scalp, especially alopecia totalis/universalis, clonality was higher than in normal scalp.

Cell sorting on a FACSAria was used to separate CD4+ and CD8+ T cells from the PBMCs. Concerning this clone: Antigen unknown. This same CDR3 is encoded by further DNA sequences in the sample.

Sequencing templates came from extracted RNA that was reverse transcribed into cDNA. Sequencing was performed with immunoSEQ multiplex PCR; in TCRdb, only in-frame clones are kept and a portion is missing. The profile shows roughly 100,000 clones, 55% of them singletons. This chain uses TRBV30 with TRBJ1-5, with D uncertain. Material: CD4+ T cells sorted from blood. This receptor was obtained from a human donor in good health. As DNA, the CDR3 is TGTGCCTGGAGTGGACAAGGCAATCAGCCCCAGCATTTT. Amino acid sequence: CAWSGQGNQPQHF.